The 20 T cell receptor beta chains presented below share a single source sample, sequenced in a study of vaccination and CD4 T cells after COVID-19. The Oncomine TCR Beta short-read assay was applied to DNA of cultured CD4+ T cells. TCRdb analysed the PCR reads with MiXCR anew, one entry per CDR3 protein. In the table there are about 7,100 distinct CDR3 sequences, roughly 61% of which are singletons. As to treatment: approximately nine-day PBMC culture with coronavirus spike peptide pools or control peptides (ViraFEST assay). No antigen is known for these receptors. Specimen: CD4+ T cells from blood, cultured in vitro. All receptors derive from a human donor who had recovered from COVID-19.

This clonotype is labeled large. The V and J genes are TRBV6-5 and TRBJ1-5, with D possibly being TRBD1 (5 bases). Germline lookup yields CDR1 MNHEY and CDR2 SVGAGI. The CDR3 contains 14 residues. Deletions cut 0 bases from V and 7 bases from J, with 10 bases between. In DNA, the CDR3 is TGTGCCAGCAGTTACTCGCAAGGGGAACAGCCCCAGCATTTT. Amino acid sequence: CASSYSQGEQPQHF.

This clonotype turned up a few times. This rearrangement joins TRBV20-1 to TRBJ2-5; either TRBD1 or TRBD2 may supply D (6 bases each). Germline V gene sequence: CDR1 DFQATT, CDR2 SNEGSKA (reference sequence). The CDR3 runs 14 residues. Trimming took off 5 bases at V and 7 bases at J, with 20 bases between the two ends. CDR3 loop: CSAQRGGGGRTQYF. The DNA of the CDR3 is TGCAGTGCTCAACGAGGGGGAGGAGGCCGGACCCAGTACTTC.

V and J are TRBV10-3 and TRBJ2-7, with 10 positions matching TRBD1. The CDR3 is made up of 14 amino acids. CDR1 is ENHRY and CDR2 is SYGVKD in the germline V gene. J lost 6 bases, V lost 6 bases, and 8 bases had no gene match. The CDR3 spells CAIRERTGGLEQYF. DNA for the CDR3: TGTGCCATCAGGGAAAGGACAGGGGGGCTCGAGCAGTACTTC.

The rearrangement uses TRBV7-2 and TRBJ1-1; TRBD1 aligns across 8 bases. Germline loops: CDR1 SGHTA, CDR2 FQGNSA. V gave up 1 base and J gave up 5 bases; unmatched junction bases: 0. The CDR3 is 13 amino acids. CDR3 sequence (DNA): TGTGCCAGCAGCTTAGGGACAGGGACTGAAGCTTTCTTT. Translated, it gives CASSLGTGTEAFF.

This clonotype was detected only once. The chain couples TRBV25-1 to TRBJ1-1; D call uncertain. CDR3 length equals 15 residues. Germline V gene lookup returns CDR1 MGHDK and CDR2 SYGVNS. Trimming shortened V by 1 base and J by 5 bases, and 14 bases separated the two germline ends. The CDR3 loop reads CASSEFRRGWTEAFF. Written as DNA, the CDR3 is TGTGCCAGCAGTGAATTTCGGCGGGGTTGGACTGAAGCTTTCTTT. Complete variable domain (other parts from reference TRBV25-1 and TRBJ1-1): EADIYQTPRYLVIGTGKKITLECSQTMGHDKMYWYQQDPGMELHLIHYSYGVNSTEKGDLSSESTVSRIRTEHFPLTLESARPSHTSQYLCASSEFRRGWTEAFFGQGTRLTVV.

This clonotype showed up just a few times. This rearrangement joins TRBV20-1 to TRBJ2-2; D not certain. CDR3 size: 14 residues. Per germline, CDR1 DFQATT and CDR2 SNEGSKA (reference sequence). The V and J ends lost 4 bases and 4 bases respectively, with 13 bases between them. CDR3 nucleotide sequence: TGCAGTGCTATGCATGGGAAGGGCACCGGGGAGCTGTTTTTT. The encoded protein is CSAMHGKGTGELFF.

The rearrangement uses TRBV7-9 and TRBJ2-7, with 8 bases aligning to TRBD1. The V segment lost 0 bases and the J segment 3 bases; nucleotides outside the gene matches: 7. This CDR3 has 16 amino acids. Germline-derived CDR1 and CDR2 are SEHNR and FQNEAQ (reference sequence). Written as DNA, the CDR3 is TGTGCCAGCAGCTTAGCAGATGGGACAGGTTACTACGAGCAGTACTTC. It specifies CASSLADGTGYYEQYF. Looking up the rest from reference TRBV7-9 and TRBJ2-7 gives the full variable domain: DTGVSQNPRHKITKRGQNVTFRCDPISEHNRLYWYRQTLGQGPEFLTYFQNEAQLEKSRLLSDRFSAERPKGSFSTLEIQRTEQGDSAMYLCASSLADGTGYYEQYFGPGTRLTVT.

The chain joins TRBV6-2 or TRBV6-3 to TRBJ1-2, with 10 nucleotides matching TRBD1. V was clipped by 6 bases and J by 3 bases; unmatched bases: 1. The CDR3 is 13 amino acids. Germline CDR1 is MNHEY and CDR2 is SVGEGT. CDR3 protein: CASRGTGDYGYTF. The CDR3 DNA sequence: TGTGCCAGCAGAGGGACAGGGGACTATGGCTACACCTTC.

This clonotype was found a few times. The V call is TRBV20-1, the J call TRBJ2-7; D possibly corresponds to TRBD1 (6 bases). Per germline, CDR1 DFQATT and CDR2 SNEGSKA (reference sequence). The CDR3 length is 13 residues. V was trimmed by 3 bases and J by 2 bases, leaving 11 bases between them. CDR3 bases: TGCAGTGCTAGCGAAGGGGGACCCTACGAGCAGTACTTC. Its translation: CSASEGGPYEQYF.

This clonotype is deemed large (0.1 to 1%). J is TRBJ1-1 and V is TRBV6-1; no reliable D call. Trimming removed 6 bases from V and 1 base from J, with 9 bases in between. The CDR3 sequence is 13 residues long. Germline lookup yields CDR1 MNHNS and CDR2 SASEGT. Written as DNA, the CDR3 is TGTGCCAGCAGGGAATACCCGAACACTGAAGCTTTCTTT. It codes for CASREYPNTEAFF.

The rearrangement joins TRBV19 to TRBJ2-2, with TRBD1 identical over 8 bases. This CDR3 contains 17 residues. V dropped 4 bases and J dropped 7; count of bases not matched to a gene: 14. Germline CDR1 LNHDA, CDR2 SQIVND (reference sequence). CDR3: CASSTPSFSGGVGELFF. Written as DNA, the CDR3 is TGTGCCAGTAGTACCCCATCATTCTCAGGGGGCGTCGGGGAGCTGTTTTTT.

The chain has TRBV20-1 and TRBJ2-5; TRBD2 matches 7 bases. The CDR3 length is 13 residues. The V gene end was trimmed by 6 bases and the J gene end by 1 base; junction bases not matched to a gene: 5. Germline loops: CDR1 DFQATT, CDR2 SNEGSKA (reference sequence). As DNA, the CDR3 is TGCAGTGCGTACCCTAGCGGCCAAGAGACCCAGTACTTC. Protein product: CSAYPSGQETQYF.

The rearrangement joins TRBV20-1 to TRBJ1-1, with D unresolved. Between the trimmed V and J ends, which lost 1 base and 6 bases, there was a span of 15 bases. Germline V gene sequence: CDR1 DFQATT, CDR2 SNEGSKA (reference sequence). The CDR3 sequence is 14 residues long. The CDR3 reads CSARGQTALAEAFF. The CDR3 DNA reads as TGCAGTGCTAGAGGTCAAACAGCACTCGCTGAAGCTTTCTTT.

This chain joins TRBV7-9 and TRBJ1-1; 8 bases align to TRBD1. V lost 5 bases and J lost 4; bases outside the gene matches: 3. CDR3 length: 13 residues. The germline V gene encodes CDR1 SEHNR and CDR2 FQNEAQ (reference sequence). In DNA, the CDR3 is TGTGCCAGCAGCCGCGGGACAGGCACTGAAGCTTTCTTT. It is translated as CASSRGTGTEAFF.

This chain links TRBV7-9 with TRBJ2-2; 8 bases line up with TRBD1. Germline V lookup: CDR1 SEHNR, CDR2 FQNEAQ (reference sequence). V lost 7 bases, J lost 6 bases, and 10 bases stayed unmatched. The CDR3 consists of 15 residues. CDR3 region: CASNTLWTGSGELFF. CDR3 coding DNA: TGTGCCAGCAACACCCTGTGGACAGGGTCCGGGGAGCTGTTTTTT. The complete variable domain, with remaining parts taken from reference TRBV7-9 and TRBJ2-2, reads DTGVSQNPRHKITKRGQNVTFRCDPISEHNRLYWYRQTLGQGPEFLTYFQNEAQLEKSRLLSDRFSAERPKGSFSTLEIQRTEQGDSAMYLCASNTLWTGSGELFFGEGSRLTVL.

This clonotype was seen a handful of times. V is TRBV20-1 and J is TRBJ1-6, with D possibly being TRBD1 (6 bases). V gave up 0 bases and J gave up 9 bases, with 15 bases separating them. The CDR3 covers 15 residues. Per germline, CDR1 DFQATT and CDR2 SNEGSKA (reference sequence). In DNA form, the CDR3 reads TGCAGTGCTAGAGACCGGCAGAAGGGGGTTTCACCCCTCCACTTT. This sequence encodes CSARDRQKGVSPLHF.

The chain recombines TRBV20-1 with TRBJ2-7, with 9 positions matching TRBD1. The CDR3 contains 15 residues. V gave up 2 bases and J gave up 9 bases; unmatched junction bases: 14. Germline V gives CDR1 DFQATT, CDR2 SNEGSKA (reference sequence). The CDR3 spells CSARSPGQGGLGQYF. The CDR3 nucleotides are TGCAGTGCTAGATCCCCGGGACAGGGAGGTTTAGGGCAGTACTTC.

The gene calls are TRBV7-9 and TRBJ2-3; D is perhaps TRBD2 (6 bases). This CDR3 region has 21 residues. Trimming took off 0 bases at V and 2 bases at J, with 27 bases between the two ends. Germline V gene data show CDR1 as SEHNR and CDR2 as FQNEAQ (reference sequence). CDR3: CASSLARVFAGQPKITDTQYF. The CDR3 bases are TGTGCCAGCAGCTTAGCGCGGGTTTTTGCGGGGCAACCAAAGATCACAGATACGCAGTATTTT.

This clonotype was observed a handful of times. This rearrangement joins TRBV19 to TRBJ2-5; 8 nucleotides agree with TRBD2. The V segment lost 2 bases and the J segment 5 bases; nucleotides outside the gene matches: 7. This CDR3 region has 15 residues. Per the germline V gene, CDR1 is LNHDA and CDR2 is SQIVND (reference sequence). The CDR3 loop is CASSISIGGDETQYF. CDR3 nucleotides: TGTGCCAGTAGTATAAGTATCGGGGGGGATGAGACCCAGTACTTC.

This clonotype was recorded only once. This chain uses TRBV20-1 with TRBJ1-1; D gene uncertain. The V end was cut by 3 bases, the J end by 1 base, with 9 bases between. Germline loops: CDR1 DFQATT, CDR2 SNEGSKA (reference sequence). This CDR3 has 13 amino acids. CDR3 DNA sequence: TGCAGTGCTAGTTCGTGGCGGAACACTGAAGCTTTCTTT. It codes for CSASSWRNTEAFF.